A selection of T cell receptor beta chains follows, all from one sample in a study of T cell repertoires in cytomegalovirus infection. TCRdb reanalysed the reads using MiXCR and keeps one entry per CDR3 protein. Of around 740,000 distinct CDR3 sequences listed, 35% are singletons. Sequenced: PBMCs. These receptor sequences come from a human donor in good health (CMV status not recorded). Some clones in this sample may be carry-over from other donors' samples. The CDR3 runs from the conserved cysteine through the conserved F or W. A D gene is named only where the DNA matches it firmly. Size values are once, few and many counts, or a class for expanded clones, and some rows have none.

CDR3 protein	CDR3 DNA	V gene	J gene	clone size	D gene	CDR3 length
CSASPGPAVTQYF	TGCAGTGCTAGTCCGGGACCCGCCGTGACCCAGTACTTC	TRBV20-1	TRBJ2-5	few	.	13
CASSPRAVSGANVLTF	TGTGCCAGCAGTCCAAGAGCTGTCTCTGGGGCCAACGTCCTGACTTTC	TRBV28	TRBJ2-6	.	.	16
CASKRTPRDGYTF	TGTGCCAGCAAACGGACCCCCAGGGATGGCTACACCTTC	TRBV28	TRBJ1-2	few	.	13
CASSDVGPSPLHF	TGTGCCAGCAGTGATGTGGGTCCCTCACCCCTCCACTTT	TRBV6-1	TRBJ1-6	once	.	13
CASSFRPEADYEQYF	TGTGCCAGCAGCTTTAGACCCGAGGCGGACTACGAGCAGTACTTC	TRBV7-2	TRBJ2-7	.	.	15
CASRLGRTEAFF	TGTGCCAGCAGACTAGGCAGGACTGAAGCTTTCTTT	TRBV6-8	TRBJ1-1	.	.	12
CASSLTGGEAETQYF	TGTGCCAGCAGCTTAACCGGGGGCGAGGCGGAGACCCAGTACTTC	TRBV7-3	TRBJ2-5	many	.	15
CASSLGRTTMQFF	TGTGCCAGCAGCTTAGGGAGGACAACCATGCAGTTCTTC	TRBV11-2	TRBJ2-1	many	.	13
CASSRGGREQYF	TGTGCCAGCAGTCGGGGTGGACGCGAGCAGTACTTC	TRBV6-5	TRBJ2-7	few	.	12
CSARSDPSPYEQYF	TGCAGTGCTAGATCAGACCCGTCCCCTTACGAGCAGTACTTC	TRBV20-1	TRBJ2-7	few	.	14
CSAPGHSNTGELFF	TGCAGTGCCCCGGGCCACTCCAACACCGGGGAGCTGTTTTTT	TRBV20-1	TRBJ2-2	few	.	14